A selection of T cell receptor beta chains follows, all from one sample in a study of spatial heterogeneity in lung cancer. TCRdb redid the calling of the 5' RACE reads with MiXCR, one entry per CDR3 protein. Here the sample spans about 43,000 distinct CDR3 sequences, under 25% being singletons. This sample comprised PBMCs, obtained at follow-up. The receptors were sampled from a female donor with early-stage non-small cell lung cancer. Each CDR3 is given with its conserved first and last residue. The D gene is left open where the match is weak. The listing skips clone size in some rows; elsewhere it reads once, few, many or a size class.

abundance: NA; j_gene: TRBJ1-3; v_gene: TRBV18; d_gene: NA; CDR3aa: CASSPTGPHSGNTIYF; CDR3nt: TGTGCCAGCTCACCCACAGGGCCCCACTCTGGAAACACCATATATTTT
abundance: NA; j_gene: TRBJ2-5; v_gene: TRBV7-3; d_gene: NA; CDR3aa: CASSARPGETQYF; CDR3nt: TGTGCCAGCAGCGCCCGACCTGGGGAGACCCAGTACTTC
abundance: NA; j_gene: TRBJ2-1; v_gene: TRBV7-2; d_gene: TRBD2; CDR3aa: CASSLAGGYNEQFF; CDR3nt: TGTGCCAGCAGCTTAGCGGGGGGGTACAATGAGCAGTTCTTC
abundance: NA; j_gene: TRBJ2-3; v_gene: TRBV20-1; d_gene: NA; CDR3aa: CSATGLPPDTQYF; CDR3nt: TGCAGTGCTACAGGGCTGCCCCCAGATACGCAGTATTTT
abundance: NA; j_gene: TRBJ2-5; v_gene: TRBV3-1; d_gene: TRBD1; CDR3aa: CASSQEYGRGQETQYF; CDR3nt: TGTGCCAGCAGCCAAGAATACGGCAGGGGGCAAGAGACCCAGTACTTC
abundance: many; j_gene: TRBJ2-5; v_gene: TRBV7-9; d_gene: NA; CDR3aa: CASSPPQGIVETQYF; CDR3nt: TGTGCCAGCAGCCCCCCCCAGGGGATCGTTGAGACCCAGTACTTC
abundance: many; j_gene: TRBJ2-7; v_gene: TRBV7-9; d_gene: NA; CDR3aa: CASSPPRDTYEQYF; CDR3nt: TGTGCCAGCAGCCCCCCCCGGGACACCTACGAGCAGTACTTC
abundance: NA; j_gene: TRBJ2-6; v_gene: TRBV27; d_gene: NA; CDR3aa: CASSFSSGANVLTF; CDR3nt: TGTGCCAGCAGTTTTTCCTCTGGGGCCAACGTCCTGACTTTC
abundance: NA; j_gene: TRBJ2-3; v_gene: TRBV9; d_gene: NA; CDR3aa: CASSVGRVTDTQYF; CDR3nt: TGTGCCAGCAGCGTGGGTAGAGTCACAGATACGCAGTATTTT
abundance: many; j_gene: TRBJ2-3; v_gene: TRBV3-1; d_gene: NA; CDR3aa: CASSTSGALEDTQYF; CDR3nt: TGTGCCAGCAGCACCTCCGGGGCCCTTGAGGATACGCAGTATTTT
abundance: few; j_gene: TRBJ2-1; v_gene: TRBV30; d_gene: TRBD2; CDR3aa: CAWGTGGTGEQFF; CDR3nt: TGTGCTTGGGGAACGGGAGGGACTGGTGAGCAGTTCTTC
abundance: NA; j_gene: TRBJ2-1; v_gene: TRBV7-9; d_gene: NA; CDR3aa: CASSLVGGGLRNEQFF; CDR3nt: TGTGCCAGCAGCTTAGTAGGGGGAGGGCTCCGTAATGAGCAGTTCTTC
abundance: many; j_gene: TRBJ1-5; v_gene: TRBV7-9; d_gene: NA; CDR3aa: CASSRGITQPQHF; CDR3nt: TGTGCCAGCAGCCGCGGGATTACTCAGCCCCAGCATTTT
abundance: many; j_gene: TRBJ2-1; v_gene: TRBV7-2; d_gene: NA; CDR3aa: CASSLAPGTYNEQFF; CDR3nt: TGTGCCAGCAGCTTAGCCCCGGGAACCTACAATGAGCAGTTCTTC
abundance: NA; j_gene: TRBJ1-6; v_gene: TRBV12-3/TRBV12-4; d_gene: TRBD1; CDR3aa: CASNRQGAESPLHF; CDR3nt: TGTGCCAGCAACCGACAGGGGGCCGAATCACCCCTCCACTTT
abundance: NA; j_gene: TRBJ2-1; v_gene: TRBV7-2; d_gene: TRBD2; CDR3aa: CVSSVQAGGPPYNEQFF; CDR3nt: TGTGTCAGCAGCGTACAAGCGGGGGGCCCTCCCTACAATGAGCAGTTCTTC
abundance: NA; j_gene: TRBJ1-1; v_gene: TRBV4-1; d_gene: NA; CDR3aa: CASSSVIATTAFF; CDR3nt: TGCGCCAGCAGCTCAGTCATCGCCACGACGGCTTTCTTT
abundance: NA; j_gene: TRBJ1-3; v_gene: TRBV25-1; d_gene: NA; CDR3aa: CASTGNSGNTIYF; CDR3nt: TGTGCCAGTACAGGAAACTCTGGAAACACCATATATTTT
abundance: NA; j_gene: TRBJ2-4; v_gene: TRBV2; d_gene: NA; CDR3aa: CASSVDRTGNIQYF; CDR3nt: TGTGCCAGCAGTGTGGATAGAACGGGAAACATTCAGTACTTC
abundance: few; j_gene: TRBJ1-1; v_gene: TRBV5-5; d_gene: NA; CDR3aa: CASRRDVTEAFF; CDR3nt: TGTGCCAGCAGAAGGGACGTCACTGAAGCTTTCTTT
abundance: many; j_gene: TRBJ1-1; v_gene: TRBV28; d_gene: NA; CDR3aa: CASSLRTRNTEAFF; CDR3nt: TGTGCCAGCAGTTTAAGGACAAGGAACACTGAAGCTTTCTTT
abundance: many; j_gene: TRBJ2-3; v_gene: TRBV11-2; d_gene: TRBD2; CDR3aa: CASSPTSGFTDTQYF; CDR3nt: TGTGCCAGCAGCCCGACTAGCGGGTTTACAGATACGCAGTATTTT
abundance: NA; j_gene: TRBJ1-1; v_gene: TRBV7-9; d_gene: TRBD1; CDR3aa: CASSRTGLNTEAFF; CDR3nt: TGTGCCAGCAGCCGGACAGGTTTGAACACTGAAGCTTTCTTT
abundance: few; j_gene: TRBJ2-3; v_gene: TRBV5-1; d_gene: NA; CDR3aa: CASSSLFTDTQYF; CDR3nt: TGCGCCAGCAGTTCCTTGTTCACAGATACGCAGTATTTT
abundance: many; j_gene: TRBJ1-1; v_gene: TRBV6-5; d_gene: NA; CDR3aa: CASSYSSGHLNTEAFF; CDR3nt: TGTGCCAGCAGTTACTCGTCGGGACACCTGAACACTGAAGCTTTCTTT
abundance: few; j_gene: TRBJ1-1; v_gene: TRBV29-1; d_gene: NA; CDR3aa: CSVLTGGNTEAFF; CDR3nt: TGCAGCGTCCTGACAGGCGGTAACACTGAAGCTTTCTTT
abundance: many; j_gene: TRBJ1-1; v_gene: TRBV7-9; d_gene: NA; CDR3aa: CASSLEENTEAFF; CDR3nt: TGTGCCAGCAGCTTGGAAGAGAACACTGAAGCTTTCTTT
abundance: many; j_gene: TRBJ2-1; v_gene: TRBV20-1; d_gene: NA; CDR3aa: CSAMDNEQFF; CDR3nt: TGCAGTGCTATGGACAATGAGCAGTTCTTC
abundance: NA; j_gene: TRBJ2-3; v_gene: TRBV6-2/TRBV6-3; d_gene: TRBD2; CDR3aa: CASRLADDTDTQYF; CDR3nt: TGTGCCAGCCGACTAGCGGATGACACAGATACGCAGTATTTT
abundance: NA; j_gene: TRBJ1-2; v_gene: TRBV29-1; d_gene: NA; CDR3aa: CSVNSGGTYTF; CDR3nt: TGCAGCGTCAACTCGGGCGGGACCTACACCTTC
abundance: NA; j_gene: TRBJ2-1; v_gene: TRBV27; d_gene: NA; CDR3aa: CASSPTGYNEQFF; CDR3nt: TGTGCCAGCAGTCCGACAGGTTACAATGAGCAGTTCTTC
abundance: NA; j_gene: TRBJ2-7; v_gene: TRBV3-1; d_gene: TRBD1; CDR3aa: CASSPQGANYEQYF; CDR3nt: TGTGCCAGCAGCCCACAGGGGGCGAACTACGAGCAGTACTTC
abundance: NA; j_gene: TRBJ1-1; v_gene: TRBV5-8; d_gene: NA; CDR3aa: CASSYLFREAFF; CDR3nt: TGTGCCAGCAGCTACCTGTTCAGGGAAGCTTTCTTT
abundance: few; j_gene: TRBJ1-1; v_gene: TRBV19; d_gene: NA; CDR3aa: CASSPAWSQGAFF; CDR3nt: TGTGCCAGTAGTCCTGCATGGAGTCAGGGAGCTTTCTTT
abundance: NA; j_gene: TRBJ2-5; v_gene: TRBV11-1; d_gene: NA; CDR3aa: CASTGPTIVTQYF; CDR3nt: TGTGCCAGCACAGGGCCTACAATAGTGACCCAGTACTTC
abundance: NA; j_gene: TRBJ1-2; v_gene: TRBV5-6; d_gene: TRBD1; CDR3aa: CASSPTGEWGRYGYTF; CDR3nt: TGTGCCAGCAGCCCGACAGGGGAGTGGGGGCGTTATGGCTACACCTTC
abundance: many; j_gene: TRBJ2-3; v_gene: TRBV12-3/TRBV12-4; d_gene: NA; CDR3aa: CASSLTASSTDTQYF; CDR3nt: TGTGCCAGCAGTTTGACAGCCTCAAGCACAGATACGCAGTATTTT
abundance: few; j_gene: TRBJ2-7; v_gene: TRBV5-8; d_gene: TRBD2; CDR3aa: CASSLEGTSGKNEQYF; CDR3nt: TGTGCCAGCAGCTTAGAGGGGACTAGCGGGAAAAACGAGCAGTACTTC
abundance: NA; j_gene: TRBJ1-1; v_gene: TRBV19; d_gene: NA; CDR3aa: CASSLRRNAEAFF; CDR3nt: TGTGCCAGTAGTTTACGGCGGAACGCTGAAGCTTTCTTT
abundance: NA; j_gene: TRBJ2-1; v_gene: TRBV3-1; d_gene: NA; CDR3aa: CASSGTRSSYNEQFF; CDR3nt: TGTGCCAGCAGCGGGACACGAAGCTCCTACAATGAGCAGTTCTTC